These T cell receptor beta chains were read from a single sample in a study of CD8+ T cells in alopecia areata. Assay: immunoSEQ multiplex PCR; the TCRdb copy retains only in-frame clones and omits some. The data show 60,000 to 85,000 clones, around 29% seen once. This sample comprised CD8+ T cells sorted from blood, obtained at week 4, from a patient treated with tofacitinib. The origin of the receptors is a human donor with alopecia areata. CDR3s include the opening cysteine and the closing phenylalanine or tryptophan. The order of the fields is CDR3 protein, J gene, D gene, V gene. A D gene is named only where the DNA matches it firmly.

CASSNPGTGTYEQYF | TRBJ2-7 | TRBD1 | TRBV27
CSVVSGETSPFF | TRBJ2-1 | NA | TRBV29-1
CASSFRDYTDTQYF | TRBJ2-3 | TRBD2 | TRBV13
CSAPSAPETQYF | TRBJ2-5 | NA | TRBV29-1
CASSVRLAGDSGANVLTF | TRBJ2-6 | TRBD2 | TRBV9
CSVETASREAEQFF | TRBJ2-1 | NA | TRBV29-1
CASSRIGTPFF | TRBJ1-5 | NA | TRBV23-1
CASGTGQVNTEAFF | TRBJ1-1 | TRBD1 | TRBV7-9
CARLAGAPNEQFF | TRBJ2-1 | TRBD2 | TRBV28
CAWSGGTSGYEQYF | TRBJ2-7 | TRBD2 | TRBV30
CASSEAWTTNEKLFF | TRBJ1-4 | NA | TRBV2
CASSSGPTSYNEQFF | TRBJ2-1 | NA | TRBV6-6
CASSPRHHEQYF | TRBJ2-7 | NA | TRBV7-9
CSVEDPGQGNYEQYF | TRBJ2-7 | TRBD1 | TRBV29-1
CSVEEPGQYEQYF | TRBJ2-7 | TRBD1 | TRBV29-1
CASSQSGGNPSAGEQFF | TRBJ2-1 | NA | TRBV4-1